This entry lists 5 T cell receptor beta chains sequenced from one sample in a study of blood T cells in healthy people across ages. Through a sample-barcoded 5' primer and a J-beta primer mix, a second PCR was run for 7 to 11 cycles. TCRdb analysed the 5' RACE reads with MiXCR anew, one entry per CDR3 protein. The sample has some 850,000 distinct CDR3 sequences, more than 25% seen once. These records were also assigned to another study, of T cells of mothers and their children.

The sequencing input was blood. The receptors were gathered from a boy between 10 and 17 years old in good health.

This clonotype was found a few times. V gene TRBV7-9 combines with J gene TRBJ1-1; TRBD1 might be the D (5 bases). Germline assignment: CDR1 SEHNR and CDR2 FQNEAQ (reference sequence). The CDR3 loop spans 13 amino acids. Deletions cut 6 bases from V and 5 bases from J, with 13 bases between. Written as DNA, the CDR3 is TGTGCCAGCAGGGACAACGGGGGTACTGAAGCTTTCTTT. The encoded protein is CASRDNGGTEAFF. Full variable domain (rest looked up from reference TRBV7-9 and TRBJ1-1): DTGVSQNPRHKITKRGQNVTFRCDPISEHNRLYWYRQTLGQGPEFLTYFQNEAQLEKSRLLSDRFSAERPKGSFSTLEIQRTEQGDSAMYLCASRDNGGTEAFFGQGTRLTVV.

This clonotype turned up a few times. The J gene is TRBJ1-2, the V gene TRBV6-1; 12 positions match TRBD1. The trim removed 3 bases at V and 4 bases at J, leaving 15 bases unmatched. The CDR3 spans 19 residues. Looked up from germline, CDR1 is MNHNS and CDR2 is SASEGT. The CDR3 is CASSDLVGTGGDVSYGYTF. Here the CDR3 DNA reads TGTGCCAGCAGTGACCTGGTGGGGACAGGGGGCGATGTGAGCTATGGCTACACCTTC.

This rearrangement joins TRBV5-4 to TRBJ2-5; D could derive from TRBD1 or TRBD2 (5 bases each). CDR3 size: 14 residues. Germline V gives CDR1 SGHNT, CDR2 YYREEE (reference sequence). Deletions cut 5 bases from V and 3 bases from J, with 14 bases between. In DNA, the CDR3 is TGTGCCAGCAGGGGTGCCGGGACCGAAGAGACCCAGTACTTC. The encoded protein is CASRGAGTEETQYF.

CDR3 in amino acids: CASRAGSSGANVLTF. The CDR3 bases are TGTGCCAGCCGCGCAGGGTCCTCTGGGGCCAACGTCCTGACTTTC. V gene TRBV6-4 combines with J gene TRBJ2-6, with D perhaps matching TRBD1 (5 bases). This CDR3 region has 15 residues. Germline CDR1 and CDR2: MRHNA and SNTAGT. V was cut by 8 bases and J by 0 bases, with 11 bases left in between.

The chain is built from TRBV27 and TRBJ2-1; D unresolved. The CDR3 extends over 15 amino acids. Trimming stripped 6 bases from V and 3 bases from J, with 15 bases between. CDR1 is MNHEY and CDR2 is SMNVEV in the germline V gene (reference sequence). CDR3 sequence reads: CASSLEAQRYNEQFF. The CDR3 coding sequence is TGTGCCAGCAGCCTAGAGGCACAGCGCTACAATGAGCAGTTCTTC.